This is a list of T cell receptor beta chains from one sample in a study of cytomegalovirus exposure and HLA in healthy donors. Assay: immunoSEQ multiplex PCR; the TCRdb copy retains only in-frame clones and omits some. The data show 200,000 to 250,000 clones, around 89% seen once. Sequences were obtained from PBMCs. The receptors originated from a woman between 18 and 29 years old in good health and CMV-seronegative. Both conserved end residues are part of each CDR3. D genes are given only for firm matches. Rows may omit the clone size; those that give it use once, few, many or a size class.

length	J	V	D	size	CDR3	DNA
13	TRBJ1-1	TRBV6-1	NA	once	CASSNPGSPEAFF	TGTGCCAGCAGTAATCCAGGGTCCCCTGAAGCTTTCTTT
15	TRBJ2-1	TRBV4-1	TRBD2	NA	CASSQLLAGNNEQFF	TGCGCCAGCAGCCAGTTACTAGCGGGTAACAATGAGCAGTTCTTC
15	TRBJ2-7	TRBV6-5	TRBD2	NA	CASSLAGGSSYEQYF	TGTGCCAGCAGCCTAGCGGGGGGAAGCTCCTACGAGCAGTACTTC
15	TRBJ2-7	TRBV5-1	TRBD1	NA	CASSFSGTGDDEQYF	TGCGCCAGCAGCTTTTCCGGGACAGGGGATGACGAGCAGTACTTC
14	TRBJ2-7	TRBV6-5	TRBD1	once	CASSRPGQGDEQYF	TGTGCCAGCAGCCGACCGGGACAGGGGGACGAGCAGTACTTC
14	TRBJ2-7	TRBV10-3	NA	NA	CAISDQTGTYEQYF	TGTGCCATCAGTGATCAGACAGGCACCTACGAGCAGTACTTC
16	TRBJ2-5	TRBV5-1	TRBD2	NA	CASSLSLAGGPETQYF	TGCGCCAGCAGCTTGAGCTTAGCGGGGGGGCCAGAGACCCAGTACTTC
14	TRBJ2-7	TRBV5-1	TRBD1	NA	CASSPGQATYEQYF	TGCGCCAGCAGCCCCGGACAGGCGACCTACGAGCAGTACTTC
14	TRBJ2-3	TRBV11-3	NA	NA	CASSLESLPDTQYF	TGTGCCAGCAGCTTGGAGTCCCTCCCAGATACGCAGTATTTT
13	TRBJ2-5	TRBV9	NA	NA	CASSERPGGPQHF	TGTGCCAGCAGCGAAAGACCCGGGGGACCTCAACACTTC
17	TRBJ2-1	TRBV18	NA	NA	CASSPRNLDKNYNEQFF	TGTGCCAGCTCACCTCGGAACTTGGACAAGAACTACAATGAGCAGTTCTTC
16	TRBJ2-3	TRBV6-4	TRBD2	NA	CASSDSTAGVTDTQYF	TGTGCCAGCAGTGACTCGACGGCGGGAGTCACAGATACGCAGTATTTT
16	TRBJ2-1	TRBV11-2	TRBD2	NA	CASSGAPAGVLNEQFF	TGTGCCAGCAGCGGGGCCCCAGCGGGAGTCCTCAATGAGCAGTTCTTC
15	TRBJ1-5	TRBV19	NA	NA	CASSSVPVSNQPQHF	TGTGCCAGTAGTTCCGTGCCAGTTAGCAATCAGCCTCAGCATTTT
13	TRBJ1-1	TRBV11-3	NA	NA	CASSFEGDTEAFF	TGTGCCAGCAGCTTTGAGGGAGACACTGAAGCTTTCTTT
17	TRBJ2-3	TRBV7-9	TRBD2	NA	CASSSLAGGKSTDTQYF	TGTGCCAGCAGCTCTCTAGCGGGAGGTAAAAGCACAGATACGCAGTATTTT
13	TRBJ1-2	TRBV7-2	NA	NA	CASSFGAPRGYTF	TGTGCCAGCAGCTTTGGGGCCCCCCGTGGCTACACCTTC
13	TRBJ2-7	TRBV2	TRBD1	NA	CASSEGQLYEQYF	TGTGCCAGCAGTGAGGGACAGCTTTACGAGCAGTACTTC
13	TRBJ1-1	TRBV6-4	NA	once	CASSVQWNTEAFF	TGTGCCAGCAGTGTCCAATGGAACACTGAAGCTTTCTTT
13	TRBJ2-3	TRBV4-1	NA	once	CASSLLSVDTQYF	TGCGCCAGCAGCCTATTGTCAGTCGATACGCAGTATTTT
15	TRBJ2-3	TRBV29-1	TRBD1	once	CSVEQGAGWTDTQYF	TGCAGCGTAGAACAGGGGGCTGGGTGGACAGATACGCAGTATTTT
17	TRBJ2-3	TRBV7-9	TRBD2	NA	CASSPPRLAGVTDTQYF	TGTGCCAGCAGCCCCCCTCGACTAGCGGGAGTCACAGATACGCAGTATTTT
15	TRBJ2-7	TRBV10-3	TRBD1	NA	CAISQGQGLSYEQYF	TGTGCCATCAGCCAGGGACAGGGGCTTTCCTACGAGCAGTACTTC
16	TRBJ2-7	TRBV14	TRBD2	NA	CASSQEQLAASYEQYF	TGTGCCAGCAGCCAAGAGCAACTAGCGGCATCCTACGAGCAGTACTTC
16	TRBJ1-2	TRBV12-5	NA	NA	CASGFAASQTFYGYTF	TGTGCTAGTGGTTTTGCGGCCAGCCAAACCTTCTATGGCTACACCTTC
13	TRBJ2-7	TRBV13	NA	NA	CASSFGRSYEQYF	TGTGCCAGCAGCTTTGGCAGATCCTACGAGCAGTACTTC
14	TRBJ1-2	TRBV7-2	NA	NA	CASSLGHAGRGYTF	TGTGCCAGCAGCTTAGGGCACGCGGGACGTGGCTACACCTTC
14	TRBJ1-1	TRBV6-1	NA	NA	CASSEAAGNTEAFF	TGTGCCAGCAGTGAAGCGGCAGGGAATACTGAAGCTTTCTTT
14	TRBJ2-5	TRBV4-3	NA	NA	CASSQERYQETQYF	TGCGCCAGCAGCCAGGAGCGGTACCAAGAGACCCAGTACTTC
14	TRBJ1-1	TRBV7-3	NA	few	CASSSGLLGTEAFF	TGTGCCAGCAGCTCGGGACTCTTGGGCACTGAAGCTTTCTTT
14	TRBJ2-7	TRBV6-4	TRBD2	NA	CASIGLAGDYEQYF	TGTGCCAGCATCGGACTAGCGGGAGATTACGAGCAGTACTTC
17	TRBJ2-1	TRBV7-2	NA	NA	CASSTGERQHGYNEQFF	TGTGCCAGCAGCACCGGAGAGAGACAGCACGGCTACAATGAGCAGTTCTTC
14	TRBJ1-1	TRBV7-2	NA	NA	CASSLARRITEAFF	TGTGCCAGCAGCTTAGCTCGCAGGATTACTGAAGCTTTCTTT
13	TRBJ1-1	TRBV5-1	NA	once	CASSSLPQTEAFF	TGCGCCAGCAGCTCCCTCCCTCAGACTGAAGCTTTCTTT
13	TRBJ1-2	TRBV30	NA	few	CAWSLAGDDVYTF	TGTGCCTGGAGCCTAGCGGGGGATGACGTCTACACCTTC
15	TRBJ1-2	TRBV11-2	TRBD1	NA	CASSHGQGARSGYTF	TGTGCCAGCAGCCACGGACAGGGGGCGCGAAGTGGCTACACCTTC
16	TRBJ1-4	TRBV7-2	TRBD1	NA	CASSLGGTGAGEKLFF	TGTGCCAGCAGCTTAGGCGGGACAGGGGCGGGGGAAAAACTGTTTTTT
12	TRBJ1-3	TRBV7-2	NA	NA	CASRTAGNTIYF	TGTGCCAGCCGGACAGCTGGAAACACCATATATTTT
19	TRBJ2-1	TRBV7-2	TRBD2	NA	CASSHRSGLAGGPYNEQFF	TGTGCCAGCAGCCACCGATCGGGACTAGCGGGGGGGCCCTACAATGAGCAGTTCTTC
14	TRBJ2-1	TRBV29-1	NA	NA	CSVELEGMGDEQFF	TGCAGCGTTGAACTGGAGGGGATGGGCGATGAGCAGTTCTTC